The 8 T cell receptor beta chains reported below all come from one sample, sequenced in a study of radiotherapy plus CTLA-4 blockade in lung cancer. The method was immunoSEQ multiplex PCR; TCRdb's version includes in-frame clones alone and lacks a portion of them. The repertoire consists of about 98,000 clones, with around 86% occurring once and the leading ten covering 3.4%. The input for sequencing was peripheral blood, taken from a patient treated with radiotherapy plus ipilimumab. These TCRs come from a human donor with non-small cell lung cancer who had a partial response to radiotherapy plus ipilimumab.

The chain couples TRBV30 to TRBJ2-7; TRBD1 agrees at 8 bases. The trim removed 0 bases at V and 2 bases at J, leaving 6 bases unmatched. In germline, CDR1 is GTSNPN, CDR2 SVGIG (reference sequence). CDR3 length equals 15 residues. The CDR3 DNA reads TGTGCCTGGAGTGTACGGGACAGGAAAACCTACGAGCAGTACTTC. It yields the protein CAWSVRDRKTYEQYF.

The chain has TRBV9 and TRBJ2-6; 10 positions agree with TRBD1. This CDR3 has 23 residues. CDR1 and CDR2 from the germline V gene are SGDLS and YYNGEE. Germline trimming cut 3 bases from V and 1 base from J; bases unmatched to any gene: 22. CDR3 sequence reads: CASSGTGTGALVGVISGANVLTF. CDR3 DNA sequence: TGTGCCAGCAGCGGAACTGGGACAGGGGCCCTTGTCGGGGTCATTTCTGGGGCCAACGTCCTGACTTTC.

This chain uses TRBV5-1 with TRBJ2-5, with TRBD1 identical over 10 bases. Germline V lookup: CDR1 SGHRS, CDR2 YFSETQ. The CDR3 length is 15 residues. The V and J ends lost 2 bases and 4 bases, in that order; junction bases with no gene match: 5. CDR3 sequence: CASSFGTGVGETQYF. The CDR3 coding sequence is TGCGCCAGCAGCTTTGGGACAGGGGTGGGAGAGACCCAGTACTTC.

CDR3 sequence reads: CASRQGYLNTEAFF. For the CDR3, the DNA is TGTGCCAGCAGACAGGGCTACTTGAACACTGAAGCTTTCTTT. This sequence joins TRBV7-9 and TRBJ1-1, with a possible D match to TRBD1 (6 bases). V gave up 6 bases and J gave up 0 bases, with 11 bases separating them. In germline, CDR1 is SEHNR, CDR2 FQNEAQ (reference sequence). The length of the CDR3 is 14 residues.

This clone was detected only once. The rearrangement uses TRBV7-9 and TRBJ1-1; 7 bases match TRBD1. With V trimmed by 2 bases and J by 1 base, 7 bases remained unmatched. The CDR3 is 16 amino acids. Germline-derived CDR1 and CDR2 are SEHNR and FQNEAQ (reference sequence). CDR3 region: CASSLPRAGGNTEAFF. The CDR3 coding sequence is TGTGCCAGCAGCTTACCCCGGGCAGGGGGGAACACTGAAGCTTTCTTT.

The CDR3 loop is CASSLGGHSQFYNEQFF. CDR3 in DNA: TGTGCCAGCAGCTTAGGGGGACATTCTCAATTTTACAATGAGCAGTTCTTC. This rearrangement joins TRBV13 to TRBJ2-1, with D possibly TRBD1 on 6 matching bases. Germline V gene data show CDR1 as PRHDT and CDR2 as FYEKMQ (reference sequence). The length of the CDR3 is 17 residues. The ends were cut back, 0 bases at V and 4 bases at J, with 16 bases in the middle. Supplemented by reference TRBV13 and TRBJ2-1, the full variable domain reads AAGVIQSPRHLIKEKRETATLKCYPIPRHDTVYWYQQGPGQDPQFLISFYEKMQSDKGSIPDRFSAQQFSDYHSELNMSSLELGDSALYFCASSLGGHSQFYNEQFFGPGTRLTVL.

The table lists this clone with a count of one. This chain uses TRBV7-6 with TRBJ2-1; D is undetermined. Trimming took off 1 base at V and 5 bases at J, with 9 bases between the two ends. From germline, CDR1 is SGHVS and CDR2 FNYEAQ. CDR3 length equals 14 residues. CDR3 protein: CASSLVEFDNEQFF. In DNA, the CDR3 is TGTGCCAGCAGCTTAGTAGAGTTCGACAATGAGCAGTTCTTC. Full variable domain (rest looked up from reference TRBV7-6 and TRBJ2-1): GAGVSQSPRYKVTKRGQDVALRCDPISGHVSLYWYRQALGQGPEFLTYFNYEAQQDKSGLPNDRFSAERPEGSISTLTIQRTEQRDSAMYRCASSLVEFDNEQFFGPGTRLTVL.

The CDR3 DNA reads TGTGCCAGCAGCGTGCAAGACTCAGATACGCAGTATTTT. Protein: CASSVQDSDTQYF. The gene calls are TRBV9 and TRBJ2-3; D unresolved. The CDR3 is 13 amino acids. Germline-derived CDR1 and CDR2 are SGDLS and YYNGEE. The ends were cut back, 2 bases at V and 4 bases at J, with 8 bases in the middle.